The 14 T cell receptor beta chains in this list originate from one sample, sequenced in a study of T cell responses to AZD1222 COVID-19 vaccine (dated by TCRdb to the early 2020s). In light of the paper, this sample's time point label describes: about 28 days (+/-7) after the second vaccine dose. The library was built by means of the immunoSEQ multiplex PCR assay. TCRdb stores this immuneACCESS table with in-frame sequences only. Part of the clones is absent; in the studies checked, under half of the shortfall reflects unresolved V genes, and no reason is known for the rest. Across this sample there are fewer than 150,000 clones, with roughly nine tenths seen only once. Clones ranked in the top ten supply 9.3% of the sample. Here the sequenced sample was peripheral blood, taken 28 days after the second AZD1222 dose. Receptors originate from an adult who received the AZD1222 COVID-19 vaccine.

The rearrangement joins TRBV10-3 to TRBJ2-3; D unresolved. The CDR3 sequence is 11 residues long. In germline, CDR1 is ENHRY, CDR2 SYGVKD. Between the trimmed V and J ends, which lost 3 bases and 6 bases, there was a span of 4 bases. The CDR3 DNA is TGTGCCATCAGTGATGGGGATACGCAGTATTTT. It codes for CAISDGDTQYF.

This clone was recorded only once. The gene calls are TRBV5-4 and TRBJ1-6; a possible D gene is TRBD1 (6 bases). Germline lookup yields CDR1 SGHNT and CDR2 YYREEE (reference sequence). The CDR3 is 16 residues long. V was shortened by 4 bases and J by 13 bases, with 24 bases between the two germline ends. The CDR3 here is CASSVGHLQGLEPLHF. As DNA, the CDR3 is TGTGCCAGCAGCGTGGGCCATTTACAGGGACTCGAGCCCCTCCACTTT.

This clone was counted once. The chain combines TRBV7-2 with TRBJ1-4, with D possibly being TRBD1 (6 bases). V lost 4 bases and J 4 bases, leaving 13 bases between the germline ends. Germline loops: CDR1 SGHTA, CDR2 FQGNSA. The CDR3 loop spans 15 amino acids. The CDR3: CASSWRGGVNEKLFF. The CDR3 bases are TGTGCCAGCAGCTGGCGAGGGGGAGTTAATGAAAAACTGTTTTTT.

This chain joins TRBV28 and TRBJ1-2; the D gene is possibly TRBD1 (5 bases). In germline, CDR1 is MDHEN, CDR2 SYDVKM. V lost 8 bases and J 1 base, leaving 8 bases between the germline ends. The CDR3 totals 12 residues. CDR3 sequence reads: CASGGSNYGYTF. The CDR3, as DNA: TGTGCCAGCGGGGGGAGTAACTATGGCTACACCTTC.

This rearrangement joins TRBV27 to TRBJ1-1; D might be TRBD1 (5 bases). V was shortened by 5 bases and J by 1 base, with 5 bases between the two germline ends. This CDR3 contains 12 residues. Per germline, CDR1 MNHEY and CDR2 SMNVEV (reference sequence). CDR3 nucleotide sequence: TGTGCCAGCAGTGGGGGGAACACTGAAGCTTTCTTT. Its protein product is CASSGGNTEAFF.

The genes are TRBV4-2 and TRBJ2-5; either TRBD1 or TRBD2 may supply D (5 bases each). The CDR3 loop spans 14 amino acids. Germline V gene data show CDR1 as LGHNA and CDR2 as YNFKEQ. The V end lost 0 bases, the J end lost 5 bases, and 10 bases lay between the germline ends. In nucleotides, the CDR3 is TGTGCCAGCAGCCAAGAATCAGAGGGGGAGACCCAGTACTTC. This gives the protein CASSQESEGETQYF.

This chain links TRBV28 with TRBJ2-2; TRBD1 aligns across 10 bases. The CDR3 has 15 residues. V shed 3 bases, J shed 6 bases, and the junction held 4 bases outside the gene matches. CDR1 and CDR2 (germline): MDHEN, SYDVKM. Written as DNA, the CDR3 is TGTGCCAGCAGTTTTCGACAGGGGGCGGCCGGGGAGCTGTTTTTT. This encodes CASSFRQGAAGELFF.

The chain carries TRBV18 and TRBJ2-1, with 13 bases aligning to TRBD2. The germline V gene encodes CDR1 KGHSH and CDR2 LQKENI. CDR3 size: 16 residues. Unmatched junction bases numbered 6, after V lost 2 bases and J lost 8 bases. The CDR3 protein is CASSPRGTSGKDEQFF. CDR3 DNA: TGTGCCAGCTCACCAAGGGGGACTAGCGGGAAAGATGAGCAGTTCTTC.

The genes are TRBV7-8 and TRBJ1-6; 8 bases line up with TRBD1. CDR1 and CDR2 from the germline V gene are SGHVS and FQNEAQ. V was pared by 2 bases and J by 10 bases, with 7 bases of the junction left unmatched. CDR3 length equals 15 residues. The CDR3 here is CASSLSGGAGSPLHF. The CDR3 DNA reads TGTGCCAGCAGCTTATCAGGGGGCGCGGGGTCACCCCTCCACTTT.

V usage is TRBV19 and J usage is TRBJ1-2; D is unclear. The ends were cut back, 7 bases at V and 8 bases at J, with 17 bases in the middle. This CDR3 has 13 amino acids. CDR1 and CDR2 from the germline V gene are LNHDA and SQIVND (reference sequence). The CDR3 reads CASTPTASRGYTF. The CDR3 region has the DNA TGTGCCAGTACCCCGACCGCCTCGAGGGGCTACACCTTC.

The chain joins TRBV27 to TRBJ1-3; no reliable D call. Germline assignment: CDR1 MNHEY and CDR2 SMNVEV (reference sequence). V was clipped by 2 bases and J by 0 bases, with 5 bases between them. The CDR3 contains 14 residues. CDR3 in DNA: TGTGCCAGCAGTTTAATCCTCTCTGGAAACACCATATATTTT. Encoded protein: CASSLILSGNTIYF.

The J gene is TRBJ2-5, the V gene TRBV9; possible D gene TRBD1, 6 bases. V dropped 3 bases and J dropped 2 bases, with 20 bases sitting between them. Germline CDR1 reads SGDLS; CDR2 reads YYNGEE. The CDR3 is made up of 17 amino acids. Here the CDR3 reads CASSARFRDTIQETQYF. The CDR3 region has the DNA TGTGCCAGCAGCGCCCGATTTCGGGACACAATACAAGAGACCCAGTACTTC.

This clone was found once. This rearrangement joins TRBV27 to TRBJ1-1; the D gene is possibly TRBD1 (6 bases). The CDR3 consists of 14 residues. V lost 5 bases and J 1 base, leaving 11 bases between the germline ends. Germline CDR1 MNHEY, CDR2 SMNVEV (reference sequence). The CDR3 DNA sequence: TGTGCCAGCAGTGGGGCGACAGGGAACACTGAAGCTTTCTTT. Translated: CASSGATGNTEAFF.

This clone was counted once. The chain recombines TRBV29-1 with TRBJ1-2; 9 bases line up with TRBD1. CDR1 and CDR2 from the germline V gene are SQVTM and ANQGSEA. The CDR3 has 11 amino acids. V was pared by 7 bases and J by 8 bases, with 5 bases of the junction left unmatched. The CDR3 bases are TGCAGCGGCGGACAGGGGAGCGGCTACACCTTC. Its protein product is CSGGQGSGYTF.